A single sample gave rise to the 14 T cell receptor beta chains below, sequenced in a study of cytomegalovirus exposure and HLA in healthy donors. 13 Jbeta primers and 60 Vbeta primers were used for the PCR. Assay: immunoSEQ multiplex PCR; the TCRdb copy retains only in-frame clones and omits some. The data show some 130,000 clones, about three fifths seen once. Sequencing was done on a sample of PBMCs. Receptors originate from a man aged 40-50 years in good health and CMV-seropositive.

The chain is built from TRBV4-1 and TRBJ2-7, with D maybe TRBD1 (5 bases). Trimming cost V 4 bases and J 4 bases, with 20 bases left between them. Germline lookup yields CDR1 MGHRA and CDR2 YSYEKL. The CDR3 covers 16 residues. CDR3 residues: CASSLSRALPGYEQYF. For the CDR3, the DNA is TGCGCCAGCAGCCTTAGCCGCGCCCTGCCAGGGTACGAGCAGTACTTC.

In DNA, the CDR3 is TGTGCCAGCAGCTTAAGGGACAGCTACATTCAGTACTTC. Protein product: CASSLRDSYIQYF. V gene TRBV11-2 combines with J gene TRBJ2-4; 7 nucleotides match TRBD1. V shed 2 bases and J 8 bases; nucleotides not matched to a gene: 3. Germline CDR1 reads SGHAT; CDR2 reads FQNNGV. This CDR3 spans 13 amino acids.

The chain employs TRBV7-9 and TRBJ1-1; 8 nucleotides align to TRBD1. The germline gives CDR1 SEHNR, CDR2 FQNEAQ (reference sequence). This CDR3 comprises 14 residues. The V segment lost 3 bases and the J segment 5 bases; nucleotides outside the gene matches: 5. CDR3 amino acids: CASSFQGARTEAFF. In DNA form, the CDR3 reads TGTGCCAGCAGCTTTCAGGGGGCGCGAACTGAAGCTTTCTTT. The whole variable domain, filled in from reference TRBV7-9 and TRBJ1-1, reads DTGVSQNPRHKITKRGQNVTFRCDPISEHNRLYWYRQTLGQGPEFLTYFQNEAQLEKSRLLSDRFSAERPKGSFSTLEIQRTEQGDSAMYLCASSFQGARTEAFFGQGTRLTVV.

The CDR3 sequence is CASRLGQLSRTGYGYTF. CDR3 nucleotide sequence: TGTGCCAGCAGATTGGGACAGTTGAGTCGCACCGGGTATGGCTACACCTTC. The gene calls are TRBV7-8 and TRBJ1-2; 7 bases map to TRBD1. Germline CDR1 SGHVS, CDR2 FQNEAQ. The CDR3 is 17 amino acids. V gave up 6 bases and J gave up 5 bases; unmatched junction bases: 18.

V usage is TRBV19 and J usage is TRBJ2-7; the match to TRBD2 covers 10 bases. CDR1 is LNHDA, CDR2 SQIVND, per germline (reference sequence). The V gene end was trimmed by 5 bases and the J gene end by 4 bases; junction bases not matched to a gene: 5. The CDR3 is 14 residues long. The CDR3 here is CASSVLAGVYEQYF. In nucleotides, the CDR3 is TGTGCCAGTAGTGTGCTAGCGGGAGTATACGAGCAGTACTTC.

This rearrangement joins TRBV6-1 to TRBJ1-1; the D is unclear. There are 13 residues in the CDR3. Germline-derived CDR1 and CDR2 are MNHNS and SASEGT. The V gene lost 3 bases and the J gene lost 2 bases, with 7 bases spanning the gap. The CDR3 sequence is CASSERTNTEAFF. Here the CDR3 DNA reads TGTGCCAGCAGTGAGAGAACTAACACTGAAGCTTTCTTT.

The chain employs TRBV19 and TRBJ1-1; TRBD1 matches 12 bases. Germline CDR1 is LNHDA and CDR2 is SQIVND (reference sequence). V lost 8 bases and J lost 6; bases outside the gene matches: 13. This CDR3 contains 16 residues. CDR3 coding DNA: TGTGCCAGTGCAAATAATCCGGGACAGGGGGCATCTGAAGCTTTCTTT. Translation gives CASANNPGQGASEAFF.

CDR3 in amino acids: CASSQDVRQLRNTEAFF. DNA for the CDR3: TGCGCCAGCAGCCAAGATGTAAGACAGCTGAGGAACACTGAAGCTTTCTTT. The V call is TRBV4-1, the J call TRBJ1-1; maybe TRBD1 (5 bases). The ends were cut back, 0 bases at V and 1 base at J, with 15 bases in the middle. CDR1 is MGHRA, CDR2 YSYEKL, per germline. There are 17 residues in the CDR3.

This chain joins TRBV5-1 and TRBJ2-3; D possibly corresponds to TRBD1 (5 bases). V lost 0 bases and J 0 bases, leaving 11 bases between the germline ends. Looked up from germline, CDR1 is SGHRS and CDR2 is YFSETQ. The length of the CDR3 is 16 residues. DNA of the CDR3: TGCGCCAGCAGCTTGGTACGACGGACAAGCACAGATACGCAGTATTTT. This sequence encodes CASSLVRRTSTDTQYF.

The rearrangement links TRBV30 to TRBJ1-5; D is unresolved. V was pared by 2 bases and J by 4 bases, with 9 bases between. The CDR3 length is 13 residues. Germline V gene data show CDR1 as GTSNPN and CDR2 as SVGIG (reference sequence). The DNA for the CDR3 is TGTGCCTGGAGTAGCCAGGCTAATCAGCCCCAGCATTTT. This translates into CAWSSQANQPQHF.

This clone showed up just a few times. The CDR3: CASSLRDSSEKLFF. The DNA of the CDR3 is TGTGCCAGCAGCTTGAGGGACAGTTCTGAAAAACTGTTTTTT. This chain uses TRBV5-6 with TRBJ1-4; 7 nucleotides agree with TRBD1. With V trimmed by 1 base and J by 7 bases, 4 bases remained unmatched. The CDR3 totals 14 residues. Germline CDR1 is SGHDT and CDR2 is YYEEEE.

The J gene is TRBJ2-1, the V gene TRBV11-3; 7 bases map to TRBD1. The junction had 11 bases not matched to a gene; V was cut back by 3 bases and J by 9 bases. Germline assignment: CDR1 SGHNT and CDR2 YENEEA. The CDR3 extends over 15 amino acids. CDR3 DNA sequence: TGTGCCAGCAGCTTGGGACAGCTAGGTCTCGGTGAGCAGTTCTTC. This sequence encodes CASSLGQLGLGEQFF.

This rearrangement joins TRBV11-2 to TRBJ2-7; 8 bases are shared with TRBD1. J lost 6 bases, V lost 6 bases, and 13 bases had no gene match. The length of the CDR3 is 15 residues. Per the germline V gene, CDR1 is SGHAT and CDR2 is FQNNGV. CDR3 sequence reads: CASRTTGAQAGEQYF. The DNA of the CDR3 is TGTGCCAGCAGAACGACAGGGGCCCAGGCGGGCGAGCAGTACTTC. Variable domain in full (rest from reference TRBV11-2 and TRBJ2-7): EAGVAQSPRYKIIEKRQSVAFWCNPISGHATLYWYQQILGQGPKLLIQFQNNGVVDDSQLPKDRFSAERLKGVDSTLKIQPAKLEDSAVYLCASRTTGAQAGEQYFGPGTRLTVT.

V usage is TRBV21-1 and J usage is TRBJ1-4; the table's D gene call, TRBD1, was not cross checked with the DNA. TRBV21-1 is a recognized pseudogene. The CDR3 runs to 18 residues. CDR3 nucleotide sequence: TGTGCCAGCAGCAAAGCGCTTGAGGAGGGGGCAGCTAATGAAAAACTGTTTTTT. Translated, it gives CASSKALEEGAANEKLFF.